This T cell receptor (beta chain) comes out of a study of T cells in Graves' hyperthyroidism and ophthalmopathy. Ophthalmopathy patients had Clinical Activity Score at least 3, NOSPECS grade at least 4, duration under 3 months. Reasons for excluding patients were uncontrolled infection, other autoimmune disease, pregnancy or lactation. Cells are PBMCs isolated from approximately 9.2 ml of fresh blood. Germline CDR1 SGHNT, CDR2 YYREEE (reference sequence). The CDR3 runs 14 residues. Trimming left V 0 bases short and J 4 bases short, with 8 bases between. TCR beta CDR3 region amplification was performed from RNA transcripts. Researchers ran a first-round RT-PCR on the TCR CDR3 using the HTBI primer set. TCRdb re-analysed the multiplex PCR reads in MiXCR, keeping a single row per CDR3 protein. The table lists roughly 550,000 distinct CDR3 sequences, roughly 16% of them singletons.

The sample comprised blood. The chain carries TRBV5-4 and TRBJ2-1; D remains unclear. The clonotype originates from a woman aged 30 to 39 with Graves' ophthalmopathy. In DNA form, the CDR3 reads TGTGCCAGCAGCTTGGTAGAGGCGTACAATGAGCAGTTCTTC. Its protein product is CASSLVEAYNEQFF.